The present entry profiles one T cell receptor (beta chain) with its context. The CDR3 runs 13 residues. Germline CDR1 is SGHAT and CDR2 is FQNNGV. The germline V and J ends were trimmed by 4 bases and 6 bases, with 12 bases remaining between them. Using immunoSEQ multiplex PCR, the repertoire was profiled, and TCRdb retains in-frame clones only, with some absent. Here the sample spans roughly 300,000 clones, over 75% being singletons. This entry is derived from a study of blood T cell repertoires in COVID-19. The receptor's source is a human donor in a cohort sampled during active COVID-19. The sequenced material came from peripheral blood. The chain joins TRBV11-2 to TRBJ2-5, with D hard to call. The CDR3 coding sequence is TGTGCCAGCAGCTCCGCCCCCGAGCAGACCCAGTACTTC. Translated: CASSSAPEQTQYF.